This TCR beta chain was retrieved from a study of blood T cells in healthy people across ages. Germline lookup yields CDR1 SGHDT and CDR2 YYEEEE. The CDR3 runs to 16 residues. Primed by a sample-barcoded 5' primer and a J-beta primer mix, a second PCR proceeded for 7 to 11 cycles. TCRdb used MiXCR to reprocess the 5' RACE reads, holding one entry per CDR3 protein. The sample includes about 780,000 distinct CDR3 sequences, about a quarter of them seen just once. The same data also contributed to another study, on T cells of mothers and their children.

This TCR derives from a boy younger than 18 in good health. Sequenced: blood. The chain uses TRBV5-6 and TRBJ2-5; possibly TRBD2 for D (5 bases). The J call may be faulty, since TRBJ2-7 better matches the DNA end. The CDR3 nucleotides are TGTGCCAGCAGCTTGGCGCGGGCGAGGTCACCCTACGAGCAGTACTTC. Its protein is CASSLARARSPYEQYF.